This T cell receptor beta chain is from a study of T-cell memory formation after mild COVID-19 (dated by TCRdb to the early 2020s). For the study in its entirety: TCR sequence clusters from the two donors were largely donor specific. In a couple of donors, T-cell clones that expanded and contracted after mild COVID-19 were followed by sequencing TCRalpha and TCRbeta repertoires longitudinally. The cohort was made up of two young adult volunteers, one female and one male, who were previously healthy. General study outcomes and caveats: Some responding clones were detected in pre-infection memory, which suggested that pre-existing cross-reactive memory T cells had joined the SARS-CoV-2 response. Only a couple of mild cases were covered by the study, and larger cohorts that include severe cases with pre-infection samples were considered necessary. Whether the second-wave clones peaking on day 37 were SARS-CoV-2 specific was not confirmed. From day 15 to 85, contracting clones showed balanced CD4/CD8 phenotypes, whereas a second wave of clones that expanded from day 15 to 37 leaned towards CD4+. Contracting CD4+ clones turned up mainly in the CM and EM memory subsets, whereas EMRA was where CD8+ clones were enriched.

Sequencer: Illumina NovaSeq 6000. cDNA libraries for TCRalpha and TCRbeta were prepared by 5'RACE using constant-segment primers, with sample barcodes and unique molecular identifiers added. Trizol reagent was used to extract RNA from every sample. Amplification of the libraries took two PCR steps, and the second step added a second sample barcode plus Illumina TruSeq adapters. Libraries were sequenced on an Illumina NovaSeq with 2 x 150 bp paired-end reads. The study's own analysis went as follows. Reads were demultiplexed and collapsed into UMI-guided consensus sequences with migec v1.2.7. Using mixcr v2.1.11, UMI consensuses were aligned to TRA and TRB V and J templates and then assembled into clonotypes. A clonotype was counted as expanded or contracted only when both edgeR and NoisET called the clonotype significant, with the noise models trained on biological replicates. For edgeR calls, the thresholds were a false discovery rate-adjusted p below 0.01 and a log2 fold-change of 1. As an exploratory analysis of dynamics, max-normalized trajectories of the 1000 most abundant clonotypes were examined with PCA combined with hierarchical clustering. Separately sequenced CD4+ and CD8+ repertoires were used to assign the CD4 or CD8 phenotype of responding clones. In TCRdb, the public reads were trimmed at Q25 with fastp and aligned with MiXCR, with productive beta chains retained. Rows merge per CDR3 protein into single entries with the most common DNA and genes. TCRdb's processing, not the study's, gives the V and J calls here. In this sample the table shows approximately 51,000 distinct CDR3 sequences, 9.3% of which occur a single time. The top ten clones comprise 12% of the sample.

Ficoll-Paque density gradient centrifugation was the method used to isolate PBMCs. The CDR3 starts with the cysteine, ends with the phenylalanine, and has 16 residues. Here the CDR3 DNA is all that survives: 48 bases in frame from base 1. CDR1 and CDR2 are read off the germline V gene (reference sequence) as DFQATT and SNEGSKA. V trim: 0 bases; J trim: 3 bases; unmatched bases: 8. This clonotype was seen more than once but under ten times. The antigen it binds to is not known. Per-base quality was not reported, and no clone a single base away is much larger than it. Material for sequencing was PBMCs or a T cell subset sorted from them (not recorded which). The rearranged chain carries TRBV20-1 and TRBJ2-3, with 8 central nucleotides matching TRBD2. The TCR was taken from an adult woman who had mild COVID-19 (a few samples of this study predate the infection). The sample titles of this study are shuffled in the database, so cell type and time point are left out; the donor was told from shared clones. The DNA sequence is given as TGCAGTGCTAGAGACCTAACGGGGGGGGAGACAGATACGCAGTATTTT. This gives the protein CSARDLTGGETDTQYF.